Sequencing of this TCR beta chain was carried out in a study of cytomegalovirus exposure and HLA in healthy donors. Study-level findings and limits: The listing of 160 or so TCR beta chains classed them as cytomegalovirus-associated.

As concerns this clone: As yet, its antigen is unknown.

Primers included in the PCR were 60 Vbeta and 13 Jbeta primers. Some clones are missing from TCRdb's copy, which holds only in-frame ones; the method was immunoSEQ multiplex PCR. The repertoire consists of 180,000 or so clones, with around 85% occurring once and the leading ten covering approximately 8.5%. The receptor was isolated from a man between 18 and 35 years old in good health and CMV-seropositive. Sequenced sample: PBMCs.

This CDR3 reads CASSGTGDQPQHF. In nucleotides, the CDR3 is TGTGCCAGTTCCGGGACAGGGGATCAGCCCCAGCATTTT. The rearrangement joins TRBV19 to TRBJ1-5, with 10 nucleotides matching TRBD1. The CDR3 covers 13 residues. Losses at the gene ends were 8 bases for V and 5 bases for J; bases not matched to a gene: 3. The V gene's germline CDR1 is LNHDA and CDR2 SQIVND (reference sequence).